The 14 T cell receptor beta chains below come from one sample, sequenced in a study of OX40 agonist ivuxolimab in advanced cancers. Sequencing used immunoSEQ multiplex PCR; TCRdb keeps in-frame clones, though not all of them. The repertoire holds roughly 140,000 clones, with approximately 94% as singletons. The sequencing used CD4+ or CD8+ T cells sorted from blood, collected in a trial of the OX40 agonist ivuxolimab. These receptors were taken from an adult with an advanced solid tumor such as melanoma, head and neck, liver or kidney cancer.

The CDR3 sequence is CASSAPGTPYNEQFF. CDR3 sequence (DNA): TGTGCCAGCAGCGCCCCCGGGACGCCTTACAATGAGCAGTTCTTC. The J gene is TRBJ2-1, the V gene TRBV7-2; the D gene could be TRBD1 or TRBD2 (5 bases each). Trimming took 5 bases from V and 4 from J, leaving 15 bases between them. This CDR3 is 15 amino acids long. Per the germline V gene, CDR1 is SGHTA and CDR2 is FQGNSA.

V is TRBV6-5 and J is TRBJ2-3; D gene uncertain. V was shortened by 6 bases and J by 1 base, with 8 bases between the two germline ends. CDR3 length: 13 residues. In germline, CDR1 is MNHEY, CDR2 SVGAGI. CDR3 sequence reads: CASRISGTDTQYF. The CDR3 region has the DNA TGTGCCAGCAGGATAAGCGGCACAGATACGCAGTATTTT.

The CDR3 bases are TGTGCCAGCAGCGTTACACAGGGGATCGGCTACACCTTC. This gives the protein CASSVTQGIGYTF. The chain is built from TRBV11-2 and TRBJ1-2, with 7 bases that match TRBD1. Germline V CDR1 and CDR2: SGHAT, FQNNGV. The J segment lost 8 bases and the V segment lost 5 bases, leaving 8 bases of the junction unmatched. The CDR3 has 13 amino acids.

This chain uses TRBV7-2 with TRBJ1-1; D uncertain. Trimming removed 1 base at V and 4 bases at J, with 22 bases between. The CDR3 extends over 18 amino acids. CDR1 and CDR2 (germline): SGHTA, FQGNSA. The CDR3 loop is CASSLGVFGERRGTEAFF. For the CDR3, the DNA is TGTGCCAGCAGCTTAGGGGTGTTCGGAGAGAGGCGGGGCACTGAAGCTTTCTTT. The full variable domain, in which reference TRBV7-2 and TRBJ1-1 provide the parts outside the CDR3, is GAGVSQSPSNKVTEKGKDVELRCDPISGHTALYWYRQSLGQGLEFLIYFQGNSAPDKSGLPSDRFSAERTGGSVSTLTIQRTQQEDSAVYLCASSLGVFGERRGTEAFFGQGTRLTVV.

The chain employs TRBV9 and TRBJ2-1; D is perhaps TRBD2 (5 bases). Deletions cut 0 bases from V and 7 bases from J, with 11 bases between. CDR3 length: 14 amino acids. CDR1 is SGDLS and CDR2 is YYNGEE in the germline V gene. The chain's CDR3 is CASSVGSGGNEQFF. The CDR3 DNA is TGTGCCAGCAGCGTAGGGTCAGGCGGGAATGAGCAGTTCTTC.

This CDR3 is CASSQDSTGRGTEAFF. The CDR3 nucleotides are TGCGCCAGCAGCCAAGATTCGACAGGTAGGGGCACTGAAGCTTTCTTT. This chain connects TRBV4-1 to TRBJ1-1; perhaps TRBD1 as D (6 bases). The CDR3 consists of 16 residues. V lost 0 bases to trimming and J lost 4 bases, with 15 bases between them. Germline V gene lookup returns CDR1 MGHRA and CDR2 YSYEKL.

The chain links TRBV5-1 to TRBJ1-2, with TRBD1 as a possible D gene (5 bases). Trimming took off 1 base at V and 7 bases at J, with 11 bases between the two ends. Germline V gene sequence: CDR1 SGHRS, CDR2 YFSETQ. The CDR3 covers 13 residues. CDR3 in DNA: TGCGCCAGCAGCTTGCCGGGGGAAGCTGGCTACACCTTC. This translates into CASSLPGEAGYTF. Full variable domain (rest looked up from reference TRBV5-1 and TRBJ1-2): KAGVTQTPRYLIKTRGQQVTLSCSPISGHRSVSWYQQTPGQGLQFLFEYFSETQRNKGNFPGRFSGRQFSNSRSEMNVSTLELGDSALYLCASSLPGEAGYTFGSGTRLTVV.

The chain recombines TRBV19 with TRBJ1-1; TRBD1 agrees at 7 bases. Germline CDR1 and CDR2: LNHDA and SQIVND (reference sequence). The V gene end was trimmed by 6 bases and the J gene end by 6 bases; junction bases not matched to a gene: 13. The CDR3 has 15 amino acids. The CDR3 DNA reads TGTGCCAGTAGCGACAGGGTTCGGACCAGAGCTGAAGCTTTCTTT. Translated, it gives CASSDRVRTRAEAFF.

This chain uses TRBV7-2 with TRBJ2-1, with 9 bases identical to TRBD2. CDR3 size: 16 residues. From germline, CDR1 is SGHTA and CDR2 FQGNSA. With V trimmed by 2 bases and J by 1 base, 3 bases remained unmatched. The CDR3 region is CASSLMAGGSYNEQFF. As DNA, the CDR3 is TGTGCCAGCAGCTTAATGGCGGGAGGGTCCTACAATGAGCAGTTCTTC.

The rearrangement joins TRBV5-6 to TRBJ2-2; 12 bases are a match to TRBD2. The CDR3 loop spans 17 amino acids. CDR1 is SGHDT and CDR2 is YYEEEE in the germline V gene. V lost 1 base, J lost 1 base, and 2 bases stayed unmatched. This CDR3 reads CASSLRTSGVNTGELFF. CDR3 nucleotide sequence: TGTGCCAGCAGCTTGAGGACTAGCGGGGTGAACACCGGGGAGCTGTTTTTT.

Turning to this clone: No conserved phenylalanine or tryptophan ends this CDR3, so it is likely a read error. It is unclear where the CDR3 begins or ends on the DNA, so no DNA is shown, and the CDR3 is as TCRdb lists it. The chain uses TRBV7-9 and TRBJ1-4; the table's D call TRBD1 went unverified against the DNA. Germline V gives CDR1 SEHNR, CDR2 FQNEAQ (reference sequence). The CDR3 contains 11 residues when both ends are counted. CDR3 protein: CASTKPRDSRA.

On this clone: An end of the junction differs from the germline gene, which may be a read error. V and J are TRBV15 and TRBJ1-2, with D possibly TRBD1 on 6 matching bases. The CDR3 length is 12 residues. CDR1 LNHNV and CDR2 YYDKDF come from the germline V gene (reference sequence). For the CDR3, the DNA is TGTGCCACCAGCAGAGATCAGGGGCGGGATTACTTC. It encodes CATSRDQGRDYF.

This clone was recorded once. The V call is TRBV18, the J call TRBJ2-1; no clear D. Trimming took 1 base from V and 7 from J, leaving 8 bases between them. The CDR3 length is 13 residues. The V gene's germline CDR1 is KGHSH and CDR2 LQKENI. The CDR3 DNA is TGTGCCAGCTCACCACAGGGCAAGAATGAGCAGTTCTTC. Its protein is CASSPQGKNEQFF.

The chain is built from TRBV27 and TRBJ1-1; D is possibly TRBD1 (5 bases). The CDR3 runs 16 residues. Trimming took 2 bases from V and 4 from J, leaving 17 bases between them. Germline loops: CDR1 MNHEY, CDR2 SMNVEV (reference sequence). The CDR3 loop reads CASSLGPGDGVTEAFF. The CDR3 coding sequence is TGTGCCAGCAGTTTAGGGCCGGGGGACGGGGTCACTGAAGCTTTCTTT.